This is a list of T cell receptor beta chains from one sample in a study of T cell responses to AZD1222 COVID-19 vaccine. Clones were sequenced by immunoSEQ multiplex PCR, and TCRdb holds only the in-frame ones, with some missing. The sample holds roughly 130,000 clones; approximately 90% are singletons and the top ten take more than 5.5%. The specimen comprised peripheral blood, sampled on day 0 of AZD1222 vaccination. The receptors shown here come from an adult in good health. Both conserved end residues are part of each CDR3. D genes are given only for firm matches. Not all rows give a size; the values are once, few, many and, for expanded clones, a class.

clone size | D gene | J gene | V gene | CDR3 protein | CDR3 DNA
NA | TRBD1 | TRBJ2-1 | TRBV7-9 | CASGGWTGDYNEQFF | TGTGCCAGCGGCGGGTGGACAGGGGATTACAATGAGCAGTTCTTC
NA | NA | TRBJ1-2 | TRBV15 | CATSQTRVGYTF | TGTGCCACCAGTCAAACTCGGGTGGGCTACACCTTC
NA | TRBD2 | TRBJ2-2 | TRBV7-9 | CASSPPLLAGGSDIGELFF | TGTGCCAGCTCCCCACCTCTCCTAGCGGGCGGGTCTGATATCGGGGAGCTGTTTTTT
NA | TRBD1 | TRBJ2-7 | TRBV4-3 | CASSQGDRGFDEQYF | TGCGCCAGCAGCCAAGGGGACAGGGGGTTCGACGAGCAGTACTTC
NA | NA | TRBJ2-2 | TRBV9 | CASSAGSTGELFF | TGTGCCAGCAGCGCTGGGAGCACCGGGGAGCTGTTTTTT
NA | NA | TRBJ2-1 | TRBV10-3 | CAIAGTGTANKILSYNEQFF | TGTGCCATCGCGGGGACCGGGACAGCCAACAAAATCCTCTCCTACAATGAGCAGTTCTTC
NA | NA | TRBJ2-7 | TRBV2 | CASSRDPRPYF | TGTGCCAGCAGCCGGGACCCTCGGCCGTACTTC
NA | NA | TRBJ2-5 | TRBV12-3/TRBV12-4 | CASSPVHAKTQYF | TGTGCCAGCAGTCCTGTTCACGCGAAGACCCAGTACTTC
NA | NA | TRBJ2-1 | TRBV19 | CATSSGNNNEQFF | TGTGCCACTAGCAGCGGAAATAACAATGAGCAGTTCTTC
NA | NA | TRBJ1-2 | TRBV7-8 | CASSSVGIRNYGYTF | TGTGCCAGCAGCTCCGTGGGGATACGGAACTATGGCTACACCTTC
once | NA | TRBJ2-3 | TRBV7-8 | CASSFTLRGADTDTQYF | TGTGCCAGCAGCTTCACCCTTCGGGGGGCAGACACAGATACGCAGTATTTT
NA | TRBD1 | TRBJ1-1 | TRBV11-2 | CASSRNPDREAFF | TGTGCCAGCAGCAGAAATCCGGACAGGGAAGCTTTCTTT
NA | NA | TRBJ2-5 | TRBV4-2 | CASSQLLGGSETQYF | TGTGCCAGCAGCCAATTGCTTGGAGGTTCGGAGACCCAGTACTTC
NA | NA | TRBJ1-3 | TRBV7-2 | CASSVEQGNTIYF | TGTGCCAGCAGCGTCGAACAGGGAAACACCATATATTTT
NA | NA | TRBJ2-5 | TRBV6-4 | CASAPKGGKKTQYF | TGTGCCAGCGCCCCAAAGGGAGGTAAAAAGACCCAGTACTTC
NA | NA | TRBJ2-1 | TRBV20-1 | CSAQGGIEQFF | TGCAGTGCTCAGGGGGGGATTGAGCAGTTCTTC
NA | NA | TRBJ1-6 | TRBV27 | CASSLRRDLNSPLHF | TGTGCCAGCAGTTTGCGGAGGGATCTTAATTCACCCCTCCACTTT
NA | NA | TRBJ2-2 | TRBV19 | CASTGPTGELFF | TGTGCCAGTACGGGACCCACCGGGGAGCTGTTTTTT
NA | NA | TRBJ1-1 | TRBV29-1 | CSVLGPRGMNTEAFF | TGCAGCGTGCTCGGACCGCGGGGAATGAACACTGAAGCTTTCTTT
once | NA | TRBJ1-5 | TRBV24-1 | CATSASTRTAPPNQPQHF | TGTGCCACCAGTGCCTCCACGAGGACCGCCCCCCCCAATCAGCCCCAGCATTTT
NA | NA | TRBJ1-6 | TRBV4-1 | CASKESFSYNSPLHF | TGCGCCAGCAAAGAGAGTTTCTCCTATAATTCACCCCTCCACTTT
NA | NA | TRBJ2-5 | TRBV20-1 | CSASSFGEGRETQYF | TGCAGTGCTAGTTCGTTTGGGGAAGGTAGAGAGACCCAGTACTTC
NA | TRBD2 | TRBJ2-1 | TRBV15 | CATSALGLASTGSYNEQFF | TGTGCCACCAGCGCACTTGGACTAGCGTCTACCGGGTCCTACAATGAGCAGTTCTTC
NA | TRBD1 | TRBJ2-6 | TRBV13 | CASSIRDRGLSGANVLTF | TGTGCCAGCAGCATCCGGGACAGGGGGCTATCTGGGGCCAACGTCCTGACTTTC
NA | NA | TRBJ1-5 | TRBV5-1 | CASSLAAGAGQPQHF | TGCGCCAGCAGCTTGGCGGCAGGGGCCGGCCAGCCCCAGCATTTT
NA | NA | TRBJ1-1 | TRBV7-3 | CASSLFPRTEAFF | TGTGCCAGCAGCTTATTTCCTAGGACTGAAGCTTTCTTT
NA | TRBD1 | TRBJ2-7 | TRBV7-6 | CASSLGTGGYYEQYF | TGTGCCAGCAGCTTAGGGACAGGGGGCTACTACGAGCAGTACTTC
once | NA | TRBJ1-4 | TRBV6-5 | CASSYGEGREKLFF | TGTGCCAGCAGTTACGGCGAAGGACGGGAAAAACTGTTTTTT
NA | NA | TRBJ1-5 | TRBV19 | CASSIGARAGDQPQHF | TGTGCCAGTAGTATAGGAGCCAGGGCTGGCGATCAGCCCCAGCATTTT
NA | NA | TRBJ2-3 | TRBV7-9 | CASSLEVDTQYF | TGTGCCAGCAGCTTAGAAGTGGATACGCAGTATTTT
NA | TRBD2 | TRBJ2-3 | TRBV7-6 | CASSYWRLAGGDTQYF | TGTGCCAGCAGCTACTGGAGACTAGCGGGAGGGGATACGCAGTATTTT
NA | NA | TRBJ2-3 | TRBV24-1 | CATSDPDPRSTDTQYF | TGTGCCACCAGTGATCCGGACCCTCGTAGCACAGATACGCAGTATTTT
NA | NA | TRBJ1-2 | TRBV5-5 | CASSLVGRPNYGYTF | TGTGCCAGCAGCTTGGTAGGAAGGCCAAACTATGGCTACACCTTC
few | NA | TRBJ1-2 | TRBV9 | CASSVGNGRGDGYTF | TGTGCCAGCAGCGTAGGAAACGGTAGGGGAGACGGCTACACCTTC
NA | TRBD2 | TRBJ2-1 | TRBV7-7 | CASSPGGVGTEQFF | TGTGCCAGCAGCCCCGGGGGGGTGGGCACTGAGCAGTTCTTC
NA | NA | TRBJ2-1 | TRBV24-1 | CATSDFDRPAYNEQFF | TGTGCCACCAGTGATTTTGACAGGCCCGCCTACAATGAGCAGTTCTTC
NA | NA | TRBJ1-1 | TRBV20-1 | CSASGEVAFF | TGCAGTGCTTCAGGGGAGGTAGCTTTCTTT
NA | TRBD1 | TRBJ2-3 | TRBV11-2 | CASSLAPTGGADTQYF | TGTGCCAGCAGCTTAGCCCCGACAGGGGGCGCAGATACGCAGTATTTT
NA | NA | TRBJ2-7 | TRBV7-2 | CASSLAGTESYEQYF | TGTGCCAGCAGCTTAGCCGGGACTGAAAGTTACGAGCAGTACTTC
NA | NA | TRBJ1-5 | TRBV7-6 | CASSLDEAGPQHF | TGTGCCAGCAGCTTAGACGAGGCTGGGCCCCAGCATTTT
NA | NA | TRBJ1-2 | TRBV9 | CASSEVGYGYTF | TGTGCCAGCAGCGAGGTCGGCTATGGCTACACCTTC
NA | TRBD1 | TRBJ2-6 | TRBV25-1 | CASTGRGGAGANVLTF | TGTGCCAGCACCGGTAGAGGGGGCGCTGGGGCCAACGTCCTGACTTTC
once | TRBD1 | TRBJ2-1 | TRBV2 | CASQMTGVGNEQFF | TGTGCCAGCCAAATGACAGGGGTCGGCAATGAGCAGTTCTTC
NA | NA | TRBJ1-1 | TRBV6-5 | CASDRAARNTEAFF | TGTGCCAGCGATAGGGCAGCGCGCAACACTGAAGCTTTCTTT
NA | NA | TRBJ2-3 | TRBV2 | CASSKDRGSDTQYF | TGTGCCAGCAGCAAGGATCGGGGGTCAGATACGCAGTATTTT
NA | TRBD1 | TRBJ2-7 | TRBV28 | CASSFPGTANEQYF | TGTGCCAGCAGTTTTCCCGGGACAGCAAACGAGCAGTACTTC
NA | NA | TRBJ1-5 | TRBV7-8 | CASSSLEVGNQPQHF | TGTGCCAGCAGTTCTTTAGAGGTCGGCAATCAGCCCCAGCATTTT
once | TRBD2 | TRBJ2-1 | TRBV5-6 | CASSQSGRFYNEQFF | TGTGCCAGCAGCCAAAGCGGGAGGTTTTACAATGAGCAGTTCTTC
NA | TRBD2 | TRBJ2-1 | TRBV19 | CASSIAGTSIDEQFF | TGTGCCAGTAGTATCGCCGGGACTAGCATCGATGAGCAGTTCTTC
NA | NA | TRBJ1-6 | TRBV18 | CASSSDGGTYNSPLHF | TGTGCCAGCTCATCGGACGGCGGAACCTATAATTCACCCCTCCACTTT
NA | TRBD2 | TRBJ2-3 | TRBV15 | CATSRSSGRSTDTQYF | TGTGCCACCAGCAGAAGTAGCGGGAGGAGCACAGATACGCAGTATTTT
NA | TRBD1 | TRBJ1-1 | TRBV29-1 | CSVTEGATEAFF | TGCAGCGTTACAGAGGGGGCAACTGAAGCTTTCTTT
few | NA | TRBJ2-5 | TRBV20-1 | CSASGETQYF | TGCAGTGCTAGTGGGGAGACCCAGTACTTC
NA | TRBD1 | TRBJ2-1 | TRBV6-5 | CASSYSWDRAGDEQFF | TGTGCCAGCAGTTACTCGTGGGACAGGGCTGGAGATGAGCAGTTCTTC
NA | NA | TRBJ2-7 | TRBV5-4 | CASSQGGASYEQYF | TGTGCCAGCAGCCAGGGTGGGGCCTCCTACGAGCAGTACTTC